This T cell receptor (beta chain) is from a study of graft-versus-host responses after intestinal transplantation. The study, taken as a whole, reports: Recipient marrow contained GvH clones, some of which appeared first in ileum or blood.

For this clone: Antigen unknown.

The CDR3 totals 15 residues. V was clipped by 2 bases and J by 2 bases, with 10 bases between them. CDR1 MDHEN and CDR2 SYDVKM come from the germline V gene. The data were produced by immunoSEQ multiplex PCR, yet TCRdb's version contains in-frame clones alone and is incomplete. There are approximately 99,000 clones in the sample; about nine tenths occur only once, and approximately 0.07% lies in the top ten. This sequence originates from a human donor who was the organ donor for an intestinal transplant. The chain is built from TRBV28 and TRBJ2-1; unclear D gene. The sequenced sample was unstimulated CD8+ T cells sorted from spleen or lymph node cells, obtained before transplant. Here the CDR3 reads CASSLLAETYNEQFF. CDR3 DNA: TGTGCCAGCAGTTTACTCGCGGAGACCTACAATGAGCAGTTCTTC. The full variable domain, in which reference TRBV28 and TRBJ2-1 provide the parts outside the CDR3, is DVKVTQSSRYLVKRTGEKVFLECVQDMDHENMFWYRQDPGLGLRLIYFSYDVKMKEKGDIPEGYSVSREKKERFSLILESASTNQTSMYLCASSLLAETYNEQFFGPGTRLTVL.